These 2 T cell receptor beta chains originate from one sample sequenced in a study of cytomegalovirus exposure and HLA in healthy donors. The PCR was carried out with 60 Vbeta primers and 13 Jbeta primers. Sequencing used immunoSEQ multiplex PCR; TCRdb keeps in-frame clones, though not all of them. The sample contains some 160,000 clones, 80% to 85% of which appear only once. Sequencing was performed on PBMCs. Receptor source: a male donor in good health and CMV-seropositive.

CDR3 DNA: TGTGCCAGCAGCTCCCCCCCGCGCTCCTACGAGCAGTACTTC. This translates into CASSSPPRSYEQYF. This chain links TRBV7-6 with TRBJ2-7; unclear D gene. The germline gives CDR1 SGHVS, CDR2 FNYEAQ. This CDR3 contains 14 residues. V was cut by 4 bases and J by 0 bases, with 10 bases left in between.

The CDR3 coding sequence is TGCGCCAGCAGCTTGTACCCCGGGACAGAGAACACTGAAGCTTTCTTT. Protein sequence: CASSLYPGTENTEAFF. The rearrangement uses TRBV5-1 and TRBJ1-1; 7 nucleotides agree with TRBD1. Trimming at V came to 1 base and at J to 1 base, leaving 7 bases not matched to a gene. CDR1 SGHRS and CDR2 YFSETQ come from the germline V gene. This CDR3 has 16 amino acids.